In its sample, the clone carrying this T cell receptor beta chain was seen many times. The antigen is not known. This sample is part of a study of early T cells in non-severe SARS-CoV-2 infection. Study information: From unsorted whole blood, bulk RNA was sequenced, and the chains remained unpaired.

V lost 10 bases to trimming and J lost 4 bases; unmatched junction nucleotides: 7. The CDR3 covers 15 residues. Study-wide results and caveats: VDJdb matching, biased toward anti-spike CD8 responses, missed private and CD4 specificities.

Individual cDNA molecules received unique molecular identifiers during library preparation. TCRdb passed the 5' RACE reads through MiXCR, listing each CDR3 protein once. The repertoire consists of more than 80,000 distinct CDR3 sequences, with under 15% occurring once and the leading ten covering roughly 7%. The TCR sequence derives from an adult who was a healthcare worker with PCR-confirmed SARS-CoV-2 infection or an uninfected control (not recorded which). The sample consisted of whole blood. The rearrangement links TRBV12-3 or TRBV12-4 to TRBJ2-3, with 14 bases that match TRBD2. The CDR3 nucleotides are TGTGCCACCCGGACTAGCGGGAGGCGCGCAGATACGCAGTATTTT. Translation gives CATRTSGRRADTQYF.